This TCR beta chain was retrieved from a study of blood T cells in healthy people across ages. This clonotype occurred a few times. The CDR3 spans 15 residues. In germline, CDR1 is SEHNR, CDR2 FQNEAQ (reference sequence). V shed 4 bases, J shed 7 bases, and the junction held 8 bases outside the gene matches. With a J-beta primer mix and a sample-barcoded 5' primer, a second PCR ran about 7 to 11 cycles. A template-switch adaptor containing 12 random nucleotides labeled each cDNA molecule. TCRdb re-called the 5' RACE reads with MiXCR, one entry per CDR3 protein. Of about 1.6 million distinct CDR3 sequences detected, roughly 32% appear once; the ten largest clones hold 11%.

The V gene is TRBV7-9, the J gene TRBJ2-1, with 9 bases aligning to TRBD2. The clonotype originates from a young woman in good health. The source material was blood. This chain's CDR3 is CASSSLSGSGNEQFF. CDR3 in DNA: TGTGCCAGCAGCTCCCTTAGCGGGAGCGGAAATGAGCAGTTCTTC. Full variable domain (missing parts from reference TRBV7-9 and TRBJ2-1): DTGVSQNPRHKITKRGQNVTFRCDPISEHNRLYWYRQTLGQGPEFLTYFQNEAQLEKSRLLSDRFSAERPKGSFSTLEIQRTEQGDSAMYLCASSSLSGSGNEQFFGPGTRLTVL.